This entry concerns a single T cell receptor (beta chain). The germline V gene encodes CDR1 MNHEY and CDR2 SVGAGI. With V trimmed by 6 bases and J by 6 bases, 12 bases remained unmatched. CDR3 length equals 15 residues. This specimen belongs to a study of blood T cell repertoires in COVID-19. For the study at large: Whether acute or convalescent, the COVID-19 samples came from the United States, Italy and Spain.

As originally analysed: Cell counts per sample came from amplifying reference gene primers. TCRdb's table, derived via immunoSEQ multiplex PCR, lists solely in-frame clones and lacks some. The DNA was the basis for D and trimming; V, J and clone size are from that table. The sample yields under 150,000 clones, about 79% seen once. Specimen: peripheral blood. The chain combines TRBV6-5 with TRBJ2-7; 9 bases fit TRBD1. The TCR originated in a woman older than 75 with active or convalescent COVID-19. CDR3 residues: CASSLTGTGNTEQYF. The CDR3 nucleotides are TGTGCCAGCAGCCTTACCGGGACAGGGAATACCGAGCAGTACTTC.